This is a list of T cell receptor beta chains from one sample in a study of T cells expressing NK-cell markers. TCRdb re-called the 5' RACE reads and shows each CDR3 protein once, DNA omitted. With 200,000 to 300,000 distinct CDR3 sequences in the sample, the ten largest clones hold 4% to 5%. Sequenced material: blood T cells: a sorted CD56 or NKG2C T cell subset, CD4+ or CD8+ T cells, or bulk PBMC T cells (not recorded which). The receptors derive from a woman aged 18-69 years in good health. The CDR3 runs from the conserved cysteine through the conserved F or W.

J,V,CDR3
TRBJ1-2,TRBV30,CAWSGFRQSGYTF
TRBJ2-1,TRBV12-3/TRBV12-4,CASSFRSGVGEQFF
TRBJ1-4,TRBV7-2,CASSRDRGGEKLFF
TRBJ2-1,TRBV7-2,CAISTGPNNEQFF
TRBJ2-7,TRBV3-1,CASSQTATSSYEQYF
TRBJ1-2,TRBV20-1,CSARDPGFRHYGYTF
TRBJ2-7,TRBV3-1,CASSHWTSGRSSYEQYF
TRBJ2-1,TRBV7-2,CASSLNSLQFF
TRBJ2-2,TRBV5-1,CASSLGTLTNTGELFF
TRBJ1-5,TRBV2,CASSGGTSNQPQHF
TRBJ2-2,TRBV20-1,CSGRNRVNTGELFF
TRBJ2-1,TRBV5-6,CASSSLYNEQFF
TRBJ2-3,TRBV5-1,CASSLETSVDTQYF
TRBJ2-2,TRBV9,CASKAGGNTGELFF
TRBJ2-3,TRBV4-3,CASKREPGQSTDTQYF
TRBJ1-5,TRBV12-3/TRBV12-4,CASSRTASRGRNQPQHF
TRBJ2-2,TRBV7-3,CASSLRDETGGELFF
TRBJ2-5,TRBV6-5,CASRLDRAGTQYF
TRBJ2-3,TRBV5-1,CASSLVLAGALSTDTQYF